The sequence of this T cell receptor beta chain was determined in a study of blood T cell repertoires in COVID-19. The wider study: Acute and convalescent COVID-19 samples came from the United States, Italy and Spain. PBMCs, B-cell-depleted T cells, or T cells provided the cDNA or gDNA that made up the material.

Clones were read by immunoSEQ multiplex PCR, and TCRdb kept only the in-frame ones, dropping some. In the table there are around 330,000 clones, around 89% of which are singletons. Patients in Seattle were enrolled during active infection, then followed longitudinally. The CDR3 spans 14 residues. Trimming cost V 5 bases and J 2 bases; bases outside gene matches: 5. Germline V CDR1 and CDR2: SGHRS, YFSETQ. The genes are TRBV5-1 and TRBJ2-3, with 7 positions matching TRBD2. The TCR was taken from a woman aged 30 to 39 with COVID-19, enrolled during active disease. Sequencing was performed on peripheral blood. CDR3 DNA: TGCGCCAGCAGTTCAGCGGGGAACACAGATACGCAGTATTTT. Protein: CASSSAGNTDTQYF.